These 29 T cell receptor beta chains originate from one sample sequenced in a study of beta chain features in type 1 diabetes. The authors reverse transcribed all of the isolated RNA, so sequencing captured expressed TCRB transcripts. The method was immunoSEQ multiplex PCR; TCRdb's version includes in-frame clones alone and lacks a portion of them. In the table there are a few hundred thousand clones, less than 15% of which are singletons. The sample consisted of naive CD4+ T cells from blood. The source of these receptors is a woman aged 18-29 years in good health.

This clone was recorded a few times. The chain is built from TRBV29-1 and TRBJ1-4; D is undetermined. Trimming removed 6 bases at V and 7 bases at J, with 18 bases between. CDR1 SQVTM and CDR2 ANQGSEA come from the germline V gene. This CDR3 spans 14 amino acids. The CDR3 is CSVSINSSGEKLFF. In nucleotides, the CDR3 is TGCAGCGTGTCCATTAACAGCAGCGGTGAAAAACTGTTTTTT. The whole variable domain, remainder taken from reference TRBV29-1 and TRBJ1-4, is SAVISQKPSRDICQRGTSLTIQCQVDSQVTMMFWYRQQPGQSLTLIATANQGSEATYESGFVIDKFPISRPNLTFSTLTVSNMSPEDSSIYLCSVSINSSGEKLFFGSGTQLSVL.

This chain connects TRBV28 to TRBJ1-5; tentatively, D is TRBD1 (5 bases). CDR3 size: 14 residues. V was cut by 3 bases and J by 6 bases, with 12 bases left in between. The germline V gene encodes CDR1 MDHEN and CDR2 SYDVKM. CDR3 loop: CASSFMGQSQPQHF. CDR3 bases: TGTGCCAGCAGTTTCATGGGGCAAAGTCAGCCCCAGCATTTT.

In nucleotides, the CDR3 is TGTGCCAGCAGTTCTGGAACAGGGCGGGGGGAGACCCAGTACTTC. It yields the protein CASSSGTGRGETQYF. V gene TRBV28 combines with J gene TRBJ2-5, with a tentative D call TRBD2 (7 bases). The V end lost 4 bases, the J end lost 5 bases, and 17 bases lay between the germline ends. Germline CDR1 MDHEN, CDR2 SYDVKM. The CDR3 consists of 15 residues.

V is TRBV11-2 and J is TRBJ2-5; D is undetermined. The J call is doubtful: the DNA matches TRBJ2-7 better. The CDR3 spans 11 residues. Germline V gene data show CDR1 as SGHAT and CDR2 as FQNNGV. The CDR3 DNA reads TGTGCCAGCAGGACTCGATACGAGCAGTACTTC. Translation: CASRTRYEQYF.

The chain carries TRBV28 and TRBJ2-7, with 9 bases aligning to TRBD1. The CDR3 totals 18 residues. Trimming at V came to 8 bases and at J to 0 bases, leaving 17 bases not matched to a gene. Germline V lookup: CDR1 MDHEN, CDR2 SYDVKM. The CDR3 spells CASSTPGQGFIGSYEQYF. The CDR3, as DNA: TGTGCCAGCTCTACTCCGGGACAGGGATTTATAGGCTCCTACGAGCAGTACTTC. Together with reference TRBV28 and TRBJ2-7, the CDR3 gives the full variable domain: DVKVTQSSRYLVKRTGEKVFLECVQDMDHENMFWYRQDPGLGLRLIYFSYDVKMKEKGDIPEGYSVSREKKERFSLILESASTNQTSMYLCASSTPGQGFIGSYEQYFGPGTRLTVT.

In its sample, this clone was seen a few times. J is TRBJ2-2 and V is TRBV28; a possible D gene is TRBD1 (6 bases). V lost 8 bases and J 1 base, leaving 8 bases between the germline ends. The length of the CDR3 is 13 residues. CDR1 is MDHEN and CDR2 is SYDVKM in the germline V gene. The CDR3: CASGQRNTGELFF. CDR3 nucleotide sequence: TGTGCCAGCGGACAGAGGAACACCGGGGAGCTGTTTTTT.

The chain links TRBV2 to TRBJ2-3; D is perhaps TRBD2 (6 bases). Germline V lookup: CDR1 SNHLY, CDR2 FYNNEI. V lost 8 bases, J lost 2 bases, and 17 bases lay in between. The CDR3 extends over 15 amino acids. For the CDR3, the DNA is TGTGCCAGCCGTTTCTTTAGCGGATCCACAGATACGCAGTATTTT. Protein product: CASRFFSGSTDTQYF.

CDR3 sequence (DNA): TGTGCCAGCAGCCCAGCGTCTCCTCTCATGCAGTACTTC. Amino acids: CASSPASPLMQYF. This rearrangement joins TRBV7-2 to TRBJ2-7; D unresolved. The CDR3 extends over 13 amino acids. V was clipped by 5 bases and J by 9 bases, with 17 bases between them. In germline, CDR1 is SGHTA, CDR2 FQGNSA.

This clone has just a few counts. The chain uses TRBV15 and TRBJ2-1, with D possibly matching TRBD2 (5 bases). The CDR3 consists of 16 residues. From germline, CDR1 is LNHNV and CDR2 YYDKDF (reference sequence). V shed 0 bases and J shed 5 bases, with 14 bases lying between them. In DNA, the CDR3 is TGTGCCACCAGCAGAGATTCTACGGGATCCAACAATGAGCAGTTCTTC. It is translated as CATSRDSTGSNNEQFF.

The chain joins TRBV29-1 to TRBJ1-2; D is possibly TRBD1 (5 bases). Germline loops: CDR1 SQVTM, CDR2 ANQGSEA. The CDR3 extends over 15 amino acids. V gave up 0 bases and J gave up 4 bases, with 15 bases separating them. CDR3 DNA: TGCAGCGTTGAAGAACGCCTCAGGGAACGCTATGGCTACACCTTC. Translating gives CSVEERLRERYGYTF.

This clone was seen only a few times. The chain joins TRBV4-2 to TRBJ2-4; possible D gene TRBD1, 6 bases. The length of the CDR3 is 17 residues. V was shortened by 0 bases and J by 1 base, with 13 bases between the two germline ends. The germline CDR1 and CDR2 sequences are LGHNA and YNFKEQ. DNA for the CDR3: TGTGCCAGCAGCCAAGAGGGGACACTAAACGCCAAAAACATTCAGTACTTC. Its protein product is CASSQEGTLNAKNIQYF.

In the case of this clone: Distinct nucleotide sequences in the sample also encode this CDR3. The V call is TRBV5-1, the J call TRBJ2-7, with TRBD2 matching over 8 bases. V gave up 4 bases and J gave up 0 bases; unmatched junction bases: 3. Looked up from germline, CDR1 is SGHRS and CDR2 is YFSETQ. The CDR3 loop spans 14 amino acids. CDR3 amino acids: CASSLSGSSYEQYF. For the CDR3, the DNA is TGCGCCAGCAGCCTGAGCGGGAGCTCCTACGAGCAGTACTTC.

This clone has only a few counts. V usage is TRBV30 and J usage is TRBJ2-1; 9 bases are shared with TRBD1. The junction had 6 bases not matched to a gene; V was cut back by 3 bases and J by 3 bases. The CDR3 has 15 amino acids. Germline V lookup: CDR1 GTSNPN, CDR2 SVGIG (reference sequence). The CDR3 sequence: CAWSRTGAYYNEQFF. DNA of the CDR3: TGTGCCTGGAGCCGGACAGGGGCGTACTACAATGAGCAGTTCTTC. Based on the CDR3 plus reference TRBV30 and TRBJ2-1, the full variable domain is SQTIHQWPATLVQPVGSPLSLECTVEGTSNPNLYWYRQAAGRGLQLLFYSVGIGQISSEVPQNLSASRPQDRQFILSSKKLLLSDSGFYLCAWSRTGAYYNEQFFGPGTRLTVL.

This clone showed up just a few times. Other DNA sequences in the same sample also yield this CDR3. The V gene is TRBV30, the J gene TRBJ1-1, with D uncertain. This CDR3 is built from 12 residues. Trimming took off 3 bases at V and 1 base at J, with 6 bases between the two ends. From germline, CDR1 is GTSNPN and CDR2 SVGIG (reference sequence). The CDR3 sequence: CAWRAGNTEAFF. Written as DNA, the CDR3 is TGTGCCTGGAGGGCAGGGAACACTGAAGCTTTCTTT.

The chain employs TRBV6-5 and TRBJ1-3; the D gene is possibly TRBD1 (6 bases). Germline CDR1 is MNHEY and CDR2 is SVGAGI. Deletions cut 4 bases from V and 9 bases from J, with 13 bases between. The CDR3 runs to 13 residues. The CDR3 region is CASSSRGTGTIYF. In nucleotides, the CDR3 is TGTGCCAGCAGTTCGAGGGGGACGGGCACCATATATTTT.

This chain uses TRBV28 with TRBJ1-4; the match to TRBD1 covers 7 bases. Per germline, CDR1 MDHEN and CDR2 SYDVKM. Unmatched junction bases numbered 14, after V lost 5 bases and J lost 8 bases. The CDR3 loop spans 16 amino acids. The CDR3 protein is CASSTPGTALMEKLFF. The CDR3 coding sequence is TGTGCCAGCAGTACCCCCGGGACAGCCCTAATGGAAAAACTGTTTTTT. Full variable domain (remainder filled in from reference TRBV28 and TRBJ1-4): DVKVTQSSRYLVKRTGEKVFLECVQDMDHENMFWYRQDPGLGLRLIYFSYDVKMKEKGDIPEGYSVSREKKERFSLILESASTNQTSMYLCASSTPGTALMEKLFFGSGTQLSVL.

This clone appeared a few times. Written as DNA, the CDR3 is TGTGCCAGCAGCCGAGAGATCGGGACAGGGTACAATGAGCAGTTCTTC. This gives the protein CASSREIGTGYNEQFF. The chain links TRBV4-2 to TRBJ2-1; 9 bases are a match to TRBD1. The CDR3 length is 16 residues. Trimming took 4 bases from V and 4 from J; bases not matched to a gene: 8. Germline CDR1 and CDR2: LGHNA and YNFKEQ.

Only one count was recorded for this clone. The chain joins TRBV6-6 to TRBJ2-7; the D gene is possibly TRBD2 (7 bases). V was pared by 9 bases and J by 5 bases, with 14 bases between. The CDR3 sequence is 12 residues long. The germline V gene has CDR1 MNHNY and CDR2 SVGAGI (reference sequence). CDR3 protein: CASRGGVDEQYF. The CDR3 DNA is TGTGCCAGTAGGGGGGGAGTGGACGAGCAGTACTTC.

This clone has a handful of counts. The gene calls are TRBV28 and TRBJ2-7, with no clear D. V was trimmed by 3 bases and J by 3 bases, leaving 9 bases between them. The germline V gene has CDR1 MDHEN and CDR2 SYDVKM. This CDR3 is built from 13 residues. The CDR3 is CASSLSVLYEQYF. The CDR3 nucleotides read TGTGCCAGCAGTTTGTCGGTTCTCTACGAGCAGTACTTC.

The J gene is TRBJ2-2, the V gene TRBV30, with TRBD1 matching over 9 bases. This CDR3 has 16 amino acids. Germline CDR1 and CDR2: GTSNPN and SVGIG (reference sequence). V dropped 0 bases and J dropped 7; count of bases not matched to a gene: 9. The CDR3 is CAWSVGNRGPGGELFF. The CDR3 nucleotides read TGTGCCTGGAGTGTCGGGAACAGGGGGCCGGGCGGGGAGCTGTTTTTT.

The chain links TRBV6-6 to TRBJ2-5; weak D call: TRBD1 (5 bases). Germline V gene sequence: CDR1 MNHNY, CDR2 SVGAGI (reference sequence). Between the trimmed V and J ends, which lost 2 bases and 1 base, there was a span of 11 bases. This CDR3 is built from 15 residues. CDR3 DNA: TGTGCCAGCAGTTACGGGGCCTCCCTCCAAGAGACCCAGTACTTC. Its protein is CASSYGASLQETQYF.

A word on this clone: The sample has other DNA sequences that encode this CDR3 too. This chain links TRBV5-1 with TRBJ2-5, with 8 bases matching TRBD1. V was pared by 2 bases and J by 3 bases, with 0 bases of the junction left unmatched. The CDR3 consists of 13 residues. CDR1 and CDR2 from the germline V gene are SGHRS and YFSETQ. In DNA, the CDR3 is TGCGCCAGCAGCTTACAGGGGGAAGAGACCCAGTACTTC. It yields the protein CASSLQGEETQYF.

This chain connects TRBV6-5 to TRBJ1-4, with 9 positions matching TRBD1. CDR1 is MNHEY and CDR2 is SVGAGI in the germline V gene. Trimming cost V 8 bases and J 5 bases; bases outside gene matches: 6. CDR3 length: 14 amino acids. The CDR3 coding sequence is TGTGCCAGCTCGGGGACAGGGCAGAATGAAAAACTGTTTTTT. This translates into CASSGTGQNEKLFF.

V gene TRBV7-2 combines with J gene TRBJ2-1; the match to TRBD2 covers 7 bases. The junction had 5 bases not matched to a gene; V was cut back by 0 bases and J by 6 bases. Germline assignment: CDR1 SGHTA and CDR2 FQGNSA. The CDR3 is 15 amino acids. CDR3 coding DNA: TGTGCCAGCAGCTTAGCGGGACTAAATGTCAATGAGCAGTTCTTC. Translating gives CASSLAGLNVNEQFF.

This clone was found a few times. For the CDR3, the DNA is TGTGCCAGCAGCTTGAGGGGGAGCCAAGAGACCCAGTACTTC. Its protein product is CASSLRGSQETQYF. V and J are TRBV7-9 and TRBJ2-5, with a possible D match to TRBD1 (6 bases). Trimming left V 3 bases short and J 1 base short, with 9 bases between. CDR1 is SEHNR, CDR2 FQNEAQ, per germline (reference sequence). CDR3 length: 14 amino acids.

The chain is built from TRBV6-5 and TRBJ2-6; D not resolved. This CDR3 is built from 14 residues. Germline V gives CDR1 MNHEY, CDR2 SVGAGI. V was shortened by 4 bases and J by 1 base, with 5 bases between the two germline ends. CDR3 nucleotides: TGTGCCAGCAGTTCCCTTTCTGGGGCCAACGTCCTGACTTTC. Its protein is CASSSLSGANVLTF.

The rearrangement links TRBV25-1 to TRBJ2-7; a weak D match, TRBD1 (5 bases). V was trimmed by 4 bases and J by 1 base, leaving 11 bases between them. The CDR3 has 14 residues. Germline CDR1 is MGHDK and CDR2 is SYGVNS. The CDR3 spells CASSGQKGSYEQYF. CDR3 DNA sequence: TGTGCCAGCAGTGGGCAGAAGGGGTCCTACGAGCAGTACTTC.

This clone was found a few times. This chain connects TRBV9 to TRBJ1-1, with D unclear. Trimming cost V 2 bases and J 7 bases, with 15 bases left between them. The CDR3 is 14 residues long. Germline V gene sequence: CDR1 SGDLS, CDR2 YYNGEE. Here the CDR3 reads CASSVDQPGGEAFF. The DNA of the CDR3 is TGTGCCAGCAGCGTCGATCAACCCGGCGGTGAAGCTTTCTTT.

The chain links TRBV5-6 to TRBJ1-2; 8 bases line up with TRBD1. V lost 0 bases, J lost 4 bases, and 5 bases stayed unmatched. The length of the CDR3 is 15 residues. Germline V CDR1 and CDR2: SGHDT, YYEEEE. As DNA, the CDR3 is TGTGCCAGCAGCTTGGTGGGGACAGGAATCTATGGCTACACCTTC. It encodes CASSLVGTGIYGYTF.